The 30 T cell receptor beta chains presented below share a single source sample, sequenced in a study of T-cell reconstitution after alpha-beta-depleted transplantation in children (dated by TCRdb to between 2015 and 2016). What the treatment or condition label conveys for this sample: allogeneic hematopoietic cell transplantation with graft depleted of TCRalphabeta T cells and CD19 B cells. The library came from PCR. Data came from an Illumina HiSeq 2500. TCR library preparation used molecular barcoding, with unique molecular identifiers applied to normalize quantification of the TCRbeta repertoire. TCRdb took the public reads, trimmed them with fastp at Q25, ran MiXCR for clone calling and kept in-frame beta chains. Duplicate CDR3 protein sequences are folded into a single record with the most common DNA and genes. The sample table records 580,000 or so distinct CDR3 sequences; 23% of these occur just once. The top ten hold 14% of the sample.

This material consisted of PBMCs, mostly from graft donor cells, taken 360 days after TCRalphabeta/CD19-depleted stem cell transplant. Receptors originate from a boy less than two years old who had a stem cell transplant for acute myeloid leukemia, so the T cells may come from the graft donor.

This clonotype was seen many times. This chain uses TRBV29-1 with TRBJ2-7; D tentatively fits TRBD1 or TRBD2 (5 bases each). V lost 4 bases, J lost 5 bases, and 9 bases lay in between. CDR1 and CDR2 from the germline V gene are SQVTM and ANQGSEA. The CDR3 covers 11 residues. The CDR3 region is CSVGGDDEQYF. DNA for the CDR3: TGCAGCGTTGGAGGGGACGACGAGCAGTACTTC.

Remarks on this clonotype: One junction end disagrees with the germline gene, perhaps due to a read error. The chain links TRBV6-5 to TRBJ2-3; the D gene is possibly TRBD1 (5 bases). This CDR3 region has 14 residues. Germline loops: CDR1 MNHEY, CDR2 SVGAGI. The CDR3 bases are TGTTCCAGCAGTTACGAGGCAGGGTCAGATACGCAGTATTTT. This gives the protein CSSSYEAGSDTQYF.

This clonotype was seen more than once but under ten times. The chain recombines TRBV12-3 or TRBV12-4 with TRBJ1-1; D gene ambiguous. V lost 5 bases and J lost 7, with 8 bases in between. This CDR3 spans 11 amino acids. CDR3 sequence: CASSPGFEAFF. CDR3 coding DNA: TGTGCCAGCAGTCCGGGATTTGAAGCTTTCTTT.

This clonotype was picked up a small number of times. CDR3 protein: CASSLRRGRLNTEAFF. CDR3 sequence (DNA): TGTGCCAGCAGTTTACGCCGTGGACGGCTGAACACTGAAGCTTTCTTT. The genes are TRBV12-3 or TRBV12-4 and TRBJ1-1; D unclear. V gave up 2 bases and J gave up 0 bases, with 13 bases separating them. The CDR3 has 16 residues.

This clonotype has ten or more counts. This CDR3 is CASSLGQVPYEQYF. The CDR3 coding sequence is TGTGCCAGCAGTTTAGGGCAGGTCCCCTACGAGCAGTACTTC. This chain uses TRBV12-3 or TRBV12-4 with TRBJ2-7; D is ambiguous. Deletions cut 1 base from V and 2 bases from J, with 9 bases between. This CDR3 spans 14 amino acids.

CDR3 sequence (DNA): TGTGCCAGCAGCTCCCACGGGACAGGGTTCCCGGAGCAGTACGTC. It yields the protein CASSSHGTGFPEQYV. The rearrangement uses TRBV7-8 and TRBJ2-7; 9 bases are a match to TRBD1. The trim removed 4 bases at V and 7 bases at J, leaving 11 bases unmatched. The CDR3 is 15 amino acids. Germline-derived CDR1 and CDR2 are SGHVS and FQNEAQ.

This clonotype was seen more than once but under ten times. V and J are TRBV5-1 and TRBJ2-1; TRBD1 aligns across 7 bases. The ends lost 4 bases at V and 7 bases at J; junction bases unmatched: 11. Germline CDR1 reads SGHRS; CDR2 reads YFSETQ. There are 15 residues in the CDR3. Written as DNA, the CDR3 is TGCGCCAGCAGCCGGACAGGAGACTATCTTAATGAGCAGTTCTTC. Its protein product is CASSRTGDYLNEQFF.

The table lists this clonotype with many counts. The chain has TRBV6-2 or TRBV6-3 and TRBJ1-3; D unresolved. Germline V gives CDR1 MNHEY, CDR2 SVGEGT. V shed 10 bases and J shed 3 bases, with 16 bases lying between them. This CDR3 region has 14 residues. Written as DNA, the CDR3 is TGTGCCACCACATCAAGGGCAGATGGAAACACCATATATTTT. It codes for CATTSRADGNTIYF.

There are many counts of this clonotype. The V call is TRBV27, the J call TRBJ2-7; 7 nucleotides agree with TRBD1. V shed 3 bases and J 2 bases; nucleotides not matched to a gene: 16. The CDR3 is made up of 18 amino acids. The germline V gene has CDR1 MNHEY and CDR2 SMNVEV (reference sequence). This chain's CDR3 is CASSLGSWGTATPYEQYF. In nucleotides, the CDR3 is TGTGCCAGCAGTTTGGGGAGTTGGGGGACAGCCACCCCCTACGAGCAGTACTTC.

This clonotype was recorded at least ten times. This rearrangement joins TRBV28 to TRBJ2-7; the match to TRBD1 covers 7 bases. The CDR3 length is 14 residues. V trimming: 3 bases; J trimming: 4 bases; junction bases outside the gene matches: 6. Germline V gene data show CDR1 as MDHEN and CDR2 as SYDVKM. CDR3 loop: CASSLPGQKYEQYF. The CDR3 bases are TGTGCCAGCAGTTTGCCGGGACAGAAGTACGAGCAGTACTTC.

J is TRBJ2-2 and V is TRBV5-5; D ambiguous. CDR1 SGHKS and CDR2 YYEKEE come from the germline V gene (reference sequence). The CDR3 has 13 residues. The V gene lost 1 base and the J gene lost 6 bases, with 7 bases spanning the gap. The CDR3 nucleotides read TGTGCCAGCAGCTTGATCGTAGCCGGGGAGCTGTTTTTT. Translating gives CASSLIVAGELFF.

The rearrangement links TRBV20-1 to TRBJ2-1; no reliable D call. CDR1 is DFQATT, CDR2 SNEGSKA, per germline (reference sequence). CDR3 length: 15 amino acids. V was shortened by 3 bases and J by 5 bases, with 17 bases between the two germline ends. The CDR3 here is CSAREEPNWDNEQFF. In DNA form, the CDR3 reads TGCAGTGCTAGGGAAGAACCAAACTGGGACAATGAGCAGTTCTTC.

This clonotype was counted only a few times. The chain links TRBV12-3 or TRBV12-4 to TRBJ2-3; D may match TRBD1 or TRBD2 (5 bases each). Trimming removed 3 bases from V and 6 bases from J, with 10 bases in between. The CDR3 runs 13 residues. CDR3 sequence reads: CASSFGAGDTQYF. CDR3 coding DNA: TGTGCCAGCAGTTTCGGGGCAGGCGATACGCAGTATTTT.

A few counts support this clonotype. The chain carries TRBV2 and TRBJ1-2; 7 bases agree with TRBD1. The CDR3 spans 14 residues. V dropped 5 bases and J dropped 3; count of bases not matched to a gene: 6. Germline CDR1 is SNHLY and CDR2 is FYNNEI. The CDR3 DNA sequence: TGTGCCAGCAGTTGGACAGGAAAGGACTATGGCTACACCTTC. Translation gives CASSWTGKDYGYTF.

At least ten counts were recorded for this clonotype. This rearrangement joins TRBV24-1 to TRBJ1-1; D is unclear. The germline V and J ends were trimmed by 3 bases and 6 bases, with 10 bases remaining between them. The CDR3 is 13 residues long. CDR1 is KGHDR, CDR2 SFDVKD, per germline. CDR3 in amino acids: CATSDVDGAEAFF. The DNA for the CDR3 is TGTGCCACCAGTGATGTGGACGGGGCTGAAGCTTTCTTT.

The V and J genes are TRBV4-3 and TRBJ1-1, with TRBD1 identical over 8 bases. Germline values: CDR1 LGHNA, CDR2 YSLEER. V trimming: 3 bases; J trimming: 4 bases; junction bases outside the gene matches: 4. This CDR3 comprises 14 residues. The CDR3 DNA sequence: TGCGCCAGCAGCCACATGACAGGGGTCACTGAAGCTTTCTTT. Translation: CASSHMTGVTEAFF.

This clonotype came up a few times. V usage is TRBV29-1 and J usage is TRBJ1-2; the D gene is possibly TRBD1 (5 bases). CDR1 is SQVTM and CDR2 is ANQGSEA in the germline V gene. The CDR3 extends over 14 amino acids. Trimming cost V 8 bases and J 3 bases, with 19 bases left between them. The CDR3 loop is CSSSEGLGDYGYTF. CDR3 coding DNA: TGCAGCTCCTCGGAGGGGCTAGGGGACTATGGCTACACCTTC.

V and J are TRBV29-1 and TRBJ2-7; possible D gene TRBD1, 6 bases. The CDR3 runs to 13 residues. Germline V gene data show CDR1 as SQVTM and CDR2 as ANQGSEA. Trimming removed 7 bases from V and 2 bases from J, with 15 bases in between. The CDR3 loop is CSARQDTPYEQYF. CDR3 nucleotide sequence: TGCAGCGCAAGACAGGACACGCCCTACGAGCAGTACTTC.

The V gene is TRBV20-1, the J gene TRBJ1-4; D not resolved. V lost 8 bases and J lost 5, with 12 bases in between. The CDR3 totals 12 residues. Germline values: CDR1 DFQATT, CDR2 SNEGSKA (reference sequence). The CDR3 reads CSLVGSNEKLFF. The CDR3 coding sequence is TGCAGTTTGGTCGGCTCGAATGAAAAACTGTTTTTT.

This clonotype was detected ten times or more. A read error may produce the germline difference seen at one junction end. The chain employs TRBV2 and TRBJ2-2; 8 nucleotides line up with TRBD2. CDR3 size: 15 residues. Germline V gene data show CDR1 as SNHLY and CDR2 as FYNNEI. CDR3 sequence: CASSEAGVNTGELFF. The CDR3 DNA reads TGTGCCAGCAGCGAAGCGGGAGTGAACACCGGGGAGCTGTTTTTT.

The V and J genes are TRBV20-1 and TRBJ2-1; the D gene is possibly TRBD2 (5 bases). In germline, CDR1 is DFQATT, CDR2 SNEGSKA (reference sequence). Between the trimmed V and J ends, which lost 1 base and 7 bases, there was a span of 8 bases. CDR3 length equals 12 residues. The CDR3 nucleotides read TGCAGTGCTAGAGGCGGCGGGAATGAGCAGTTCTTC. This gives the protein CSARGGGNEQFF.

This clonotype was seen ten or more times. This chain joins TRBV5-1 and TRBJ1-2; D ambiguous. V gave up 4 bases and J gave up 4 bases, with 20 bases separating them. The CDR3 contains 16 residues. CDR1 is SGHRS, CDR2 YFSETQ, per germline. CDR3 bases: TGCGCCAGCAGCGTGGACCCGGGCCGAACCGTCTATGGCTACACCTTC. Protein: CASSVDPGRTVYGYTF.

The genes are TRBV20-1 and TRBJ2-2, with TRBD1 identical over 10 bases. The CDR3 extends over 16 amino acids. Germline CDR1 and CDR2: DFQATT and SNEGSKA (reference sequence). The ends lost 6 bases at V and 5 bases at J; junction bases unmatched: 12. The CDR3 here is CSAFPGTGEFTGELFF. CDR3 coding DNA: TGCAGTGCCTTCCCCGGGACAGGGGAATTTACCGGGGAGCTGTTTTTT.

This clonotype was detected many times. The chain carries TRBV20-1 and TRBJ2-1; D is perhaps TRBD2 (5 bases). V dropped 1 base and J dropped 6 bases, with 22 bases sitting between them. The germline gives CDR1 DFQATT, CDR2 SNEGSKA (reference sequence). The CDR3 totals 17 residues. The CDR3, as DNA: TGCAGTGCTAGAGCTCTGACCCCCGGCGGGCCCCTCAATGAGCAGTTCTTC. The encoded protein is CSARALTPGGPLNEQFF.

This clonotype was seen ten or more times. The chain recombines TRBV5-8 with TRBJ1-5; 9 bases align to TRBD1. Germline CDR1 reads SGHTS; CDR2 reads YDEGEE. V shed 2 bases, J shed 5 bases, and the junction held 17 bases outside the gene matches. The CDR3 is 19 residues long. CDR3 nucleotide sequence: TGTGCCAGCAGCTTAGTAGGGACAGGGAGGGAACCTACGCATCAGCCCCAGCATTTT. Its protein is CASSLVGTGREPTHQPQHF.

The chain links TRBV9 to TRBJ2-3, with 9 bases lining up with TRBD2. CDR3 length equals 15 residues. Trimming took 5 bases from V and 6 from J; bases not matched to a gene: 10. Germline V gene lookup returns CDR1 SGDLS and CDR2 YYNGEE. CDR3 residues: CASSGTGTSKDTQYF. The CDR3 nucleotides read TGTGCCAGCAGTGGAACCGGGACTAGCAAGGATACGCAGTATTTT.

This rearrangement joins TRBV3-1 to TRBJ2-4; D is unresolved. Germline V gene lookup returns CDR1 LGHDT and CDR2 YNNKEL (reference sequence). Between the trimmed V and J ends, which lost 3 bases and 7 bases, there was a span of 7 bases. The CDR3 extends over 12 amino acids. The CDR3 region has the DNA TGTGCCAGCAGCCAGGGGATGAACATTCAGTACTTC. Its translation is CASSQGMNIQYF.

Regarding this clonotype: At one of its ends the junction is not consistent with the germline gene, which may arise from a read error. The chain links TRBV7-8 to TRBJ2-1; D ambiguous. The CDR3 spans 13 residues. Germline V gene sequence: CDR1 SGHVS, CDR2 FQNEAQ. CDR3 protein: CASSRPNYNEQSF. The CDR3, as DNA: TGTGCCAGCAGCCGCCCAAACTACAATGAGCAGTCCTTC.

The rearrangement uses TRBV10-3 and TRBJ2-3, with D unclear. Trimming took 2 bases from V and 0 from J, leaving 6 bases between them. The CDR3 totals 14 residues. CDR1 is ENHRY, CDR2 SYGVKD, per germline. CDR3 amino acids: CAISEDSSTDTQYF. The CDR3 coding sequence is TGTGCCATCAGTGAGGATTCTAGCACAGATACGCAGTATTTT.

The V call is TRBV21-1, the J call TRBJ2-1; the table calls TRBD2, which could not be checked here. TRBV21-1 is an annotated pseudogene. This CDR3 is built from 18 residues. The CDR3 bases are TGTATCACGACCTGGACTAGCGGGGACCCGAGCTCCTACAATGAGCAGTTCTTC. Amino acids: CITTWTSGDPSSYNEQFF.